Given below is one TCR beta chain in context. This entry comes from a study of T cell changes during pregnancy in multiple sclerosis. The table came from immunoSEQ multiplex PCR; TCRdb's copy has only in-frame clones and leaves some out. This sample has 25,000 or so clones, with 90% to 95% found just once. The specimen comprised CD8+ T cells from peripheral blood mononuclear cells, sampled before pregnancy. This receptor was identified in a female donor with multiple sclerosis, enrolled in a pregnancy study.

The CDR3 DNA follows: TGTGCCAGCAGTTTAACCGCGGGTACCCCTTATGGCTACACCTTC. Amino acid sequence: CASSLTAGTPYGYTF. The V call is TRBV28, the J call TRBJ1-2, with unresolved D. V was pared by 2 bases and J by 5 bases, with 15 bases between. This CDR3 is built from 15 residues. The germline gives CDR1 MDHEN, CDR2 SYDVKM.